Sequencing of this TCR beta chain was carried out in a study of OX40 agonist ivuxolimab in advanced cancers. Turning to the study itself: People in dose escalation had one of these cancers: hepatocellular carcinoma, melanoma, renal cell or head and neck cancer. Three individuals attained partial responses, comprising one hepatocellular carcinoma case and two cutaneous melanoma cases.

Notes on the study in general: Also showing low normalized T-cell clonal expansion were some of the nonresponders.

A note on this clone: Its antigen is unidentified.

Exclusion applied to patients with autoimmune disease history or systemic immunosuppression. This table comes from immunoSEQ multiplex PCR, and its TCRdb copy is limited to in-frame clones, with some not included. The data contain around 72,000 clones, about 86% of them singletons. The starting material was CD4+ or CD8+ T cells sorted from blood, obtained in a trial of the OX40 agonist ivuxolimab. The receptor's source is an adult with an advanced solid tumor such as melanoma, head and neck, liver or kidney cancer.

In nucleotides, the CDR3 is TGTGCCAGCAGCTCACACCTCTCCTACGAGCAGTACTTC. Amino acid sequence: CASSSHLSYEQYF. The gene calls are TRBV6-1 and TRBJ2-7; D remains ambiguous. V shed 6 bases and J shed 0 bases, with 9 bases lying between them. This CDR3 region has 13 residues. Germline loops: CDR1 MNHNS, CDR2 SASEGT.